Listed below are T cell receptor beta chains from one sample, sequenced in a study of control samples from healthy donors and cancer patients. This table comes from immunoSEQ multiplex PCR, and its TCRdb copy is limited to in-frame clones, with some not included. Found here are roughly 50,000 clones, around 95% of them singletons; the top ten hold around 1.9%. The sequenced sample consisted of blood. Every receptor here comes from a woman in her 30s in good health. CDR3s include the opening cysteine and the closing phenylalanine or tryptophan. The order of the fields is V gene, J gene, D gene, clone size, CDR3 DNA, CDR3 protein. D genes are given only for firm matches. Clone size, where shown, is once, few, many, or a class for clones that have expanded.

v_gene: TRBV18
j_gene: TRBJ1-1
d_gene: -
abundance: -
CDR3nt: TGTGCCAGCTCACCTTTCGGTCCGGTTATGAACACTGAAGCTTTCTTT
CDR3aa: CASSPFGPVMNTEAFF

v_gene: TRBV6-5
j_gene: TRBJ1-1
d_gene: TRBD1
abundance: -
CDR3nt: TGTGCCAGCAGAATGGGACAGTCCACTGAAGCTTTCTTT
CDR3aa: CASRMGQSTEAFF

v_gene: TRBV14
j_gene: TRBJ2-2
d_gene: TRBD1
abundance: once
CDR3nt: TGTGCCAGCAGCCAACTACACGGGACAGCCAACACCGGGGAGCTGTTTTTT
CDR3aa: CASSQLHGTANTGELFF

v_gene: TRBV25-1
j_gene: TRBJ1-1
d_gene: -
abundance: -
CDR3nt: TGTGCCAGCAGTGAAGGTAGGGGAGGCGACACTGAAGCTTTCTTT
CDR3aa: CASSEGRGGDTEAFF

v_gene: TRBV18
j_gene: TRBJ2-1
d_gene: TRBD1
abundance: -
CDR3nt: TGTGCCAGCTCACCGACAAACAGGGGCCATGAGCAGTTCTTC
CDR3aa: CASSPTNRGHEQFF

v_gene: TRBV5-8
j_gene: TRBJ2-3
d_gene: -
abundance: -
CDR3nt: TGTGCCAGCAGCTTGTCTACCCGGCAGGGCACAGATACGCAGTATTTT
CDR3aa: CASSLSTRQGTDTQYF

v_gene: TRBV3-1/TRBV3-2
j_gene: TRBJ1-4
d_gene: -
abundance: -
CDR3nt: TGTGCCAGCAGCCAAGAGCTGACTAATGAAAAACTGTTTTTT
CDR3aa: CASSQELTNEKLFF

v_gene: TRBV7-9
j_gene: TRBJ1-6
d_gene: -
abundance: -
CDR3nt: TGTGCCAGCAGCCGCAAGGAGGATAATTCACCCCTCCACTTT
CDR3aa: CASSRKEDNSPLHF

v_gene: TRBV10-2
j_gene: TRBJ2-3
d_gene: TRBD2
abundance: -
CDR3nt: TGCGCCACCGTAGCGGGGGGCACAGATACGCAGTATTTT
CDR3aa: CATVAGGTDTQYF

v_gene: TRBV5-8
j_gene: TRBJ2-1
d_gene: -
abundance: -
CDR3nt: TGTGCCAGCAGCAGTTACAGGTCCAGCTCCTACAATGAGCAGTTCTTC
CDR3aa: CASSSYRSSSYNEQFF

v_gene: TRBV28
j_gene: TRBJ1-4
d_gene: -
abundance: -
CDR3nt: TGTGCCAGCAGTTTGGGGCAGGGGAATGAAAAACTGTTTTTT
CDR3aa: CASSLGQGNEKLFF

v_gene: TRBV12-5
j_gene: TRBJ2-1
d_gene: TRBD1
abundance: -
CDR3nt: TGTGCTAGTGGTTTGGACTCCGACAGGGGGCTAAACAATGAGCAGTTCTTC
CDR3aa: CASGLDSDRGLNNEQFF

v_gene: TRBV19
j_gene: TRBJ2-1
d_gene: -
abundance: -
CDR3nt: TGTGCCAGTAGTAGTATCACCTACAATGAGCAGTTCTTC
CDR3aa: CASSSITYNEQFF

v_gene: TRBV7-8
j_gene: TRBJ2-1
d_gene: TRBD2
abundance: -
CDR3nt: TGTGCCAGCAGCTTAGAGGCGGGAGGATACAATGAGCAGTTCTTC
CDR3aa: CASSLEAGGYNEQFF

v_gene: TRBV5-1
j_gene: TRBJ1-5
d_gene: -
abundance: -
CDR3nt: TGCGCCAGCAGCTTGGGTGGGGGTGTTAACAATCAGCCCCAGCATTTT
CDR3aa: CASSLGGGVNNQPQHF

v_gene: TRBV3-1/TRBV3-2
j_gene: TRBJ2-7
d_gene: -
abundance: few
CDR3nt: TGTGCCAGCAGCGAATCTTCTACAGGTAAAAGAACCTACGAGCAGTACTTC
CDR3aa: CASSESSTGKRTYEQYF

v_gene: TRBV23-1
j_gene: TRBJ1-5
d_gene: TRBD1
abundance: -
CDR3nt: TGCGCCAGCAGTCAGCCAAAGACAGGGTTGGTCTTCCAGCCCCAGCATTTT
CDR3aa: CASSQPKTGLVFQPQHF

v_gene: TRBV30
j_gene: TRBJ2-7
d_gene: -
abundance: -
CDR3nt: TGTGCCTGGAGTCTGGGGCCTGCCTACGAGCAGTACTTC
CDR3aa: CAWSLGPAYEQYF

v_gene: TRBV11-2
j_gene: TRBJ1-1
d_gene: -
abundance: -
CDR3nt: TGTGCCAGCAGCTTACCCCGAGGCACTGAAGCTTTCTTT
CDR3aa: CASSLPRGTEAFF

v_gene: TRBV5-4
j_gene: TRBJ2-3
d_gene: -
abundance: -
CDR3nt: TGTGCCAGCAGTCCCGACACTGGCACAGATACGCAGTATTTT
CDR3aa: CASSPDTGTDTQYF

v_gene: TRBV6-6
j_gene: TRBJ2-5
d_gene: -
abundance: -
CDR3nt: TGTGCCAGCATCCAGGGGGGGGCGTGGGGAAAAGAGACCCAGTACTTC
CDR3aa: CASIQGGAWGKETQYF

v_gene: TRBV19
j_gene: TRBJ1-1
d_gene: -
abundance: once
CDR3nt: TGTGCCAGTAGTACCCGGGACGGACGGGGGAACACTGAAGCTTTCTTT
CDR3aa: CASSTRDGRGNTEAFF

v_gene: TRBV9
j_gene: TRBJ2-3
d_gene: -
abundance: -
CDR3nt: TGTGCCAGCAGCGTAGGTGTAGCGGACATCACAGATACGCAGTATTTT
CDR3aa: CASSVGVADITDTQYF

v_gene: TRBV27
j_gene: TRBJ2-1
d_gene: -
abundance: -
CDR3nt: TGTGCCAGCAGTCCGGTATCCTTAGGGGGGTTACCCCACAATGAGCAGTTCTTC
CDR3aa: CASSPVSLGGLPHNEQFF

v_gene: TRBV6-4
j_gene: TRBJ2-7
d_gene: -
abundance: once
CDR3nt: TGTGCCAGCAGTGACTCGGACAAAGCCTACGAGCAGTACTTC
CDR3aa: CASSDSDKAYEQYF

v_gene: TRBV6-6
j_gene: TRBJ2-2
d_gene: -
abundance: -
CDR3nt: TGTGCCAGCAGGATTCCGGGGGAGACCACCGGGGAGCTGTTTTTT
CDR3aa: CASRIPGETTGELFF

v_gene: TRBV19
j_gene: TRBJ1-6
d_gene: -
abundance: -
CDR3nt: TGTGCCAGTAGTTGGCAGGGGAATAATTCACCCCTCCACTTT
CDR3aa: CASSWQGNNSPLHF

v_gene: TRBV10-3
j_gene: TRBJ1-5
d_gene: TRBD1
abundance: -
CDR3nt: TGTGCCATCAGTGAAGGACAGGGCTATCAGCCCCAGCATTTT
CDR3aa: CAISEGQGYQPQHF

v_gene: TRBV5-1
j_gene: TRBJ2-3
d_gene: -
abundance: -
CDR3nt: TGCGCCAGCAGCGGGAGCGCTCCGGATACGCAGTATTTT
CDR3aa: CASSGSAPDTQYF

v_gene: TRBV24-1
j_gene: TRBJ2-3
d_gene: -
abundance: once
CDR3nt: TGTGCCACCAGTTTCGGGCATTCCACAGATACGCAGTATTTT
CDR3aa: CATSFGHSTDTQYF

v_gene: TRBV30
j_gene: TRBJ1-1
d_gene: TRBD1
abundance: -
CDR3nt: TGTGCCTGGAATCCGGACAGGATGAACACTGAAGCTTTCTTT
CDR3aa: CAWNPDRMNTEAFF

v_gene: TRBV12-3/TRBV12-4
j_gene: TRBJ2-7
d_gene: -
abundance: once
CDR3nt: TGTGCCAGCAGTTTTCAGGGTACAGGCGAGCAGTACTTC
CDR3aa: CASSFQGTGEQYF

v_gene: TRBV18
j_gene: TRBJ2-1
d_gene: -
abundance: once
CDR3nt: TGTGCCAGCTCACCACCGAGGGTGAGCGGTTCCGTTAATGAGCAGTTCTTC
CDR3aa: CASSPPRVSGSVNEQFF

v_gene: TRBV28
j_gene: TRBJ1-6
d_gene: TRBD1
abundance: -
CDR3nt: TGTGCCAGCAGTTTAACCACAGGGGTGTCCTATAATTCACCCCTCCACTTT
CDR3aa: CASSLTTGVSYNSPLHF

v_gene: TRBV4-1
j_gene: TRBJ2-1
d_gene: TRBD2
abundance: -
CDR3nt: TGCGCCAGCAGCCAAATTAGCGGGAGTTACAATGAGCAGTTCTTC
CDR3aa: CASSQISGSYNEQFF

v_gene: TRBV11-3
j_gene: TRBJ2-5
d_gene: -
abundance: -
CDR3nt: TGTGCCAGCAGCTTGGGTCGACGGGAGCCAGAGACCCAGTACTTC
CDR3aa: CASSLGRREPETQYF

v_gene: TRBV2
j_gene: TRBJ2-1
d_gene: TRBD2
abundance: -
CDR3nt: TGTGCCACCCACACACCACTAGCGGGAGGCCCGTTCTTC
CDR3aa: CATHTPLAGGPFF

v_gene: TRBV6-6
j_gene: TRBJ2-7
d_gene: TRBD1
abundance: -
CDR3nt: TGTGCCAGCAGCATCGACAGGGTCGAGCAGTACTTC
CDR3aa: CASSIDRVEQYF

v_gene: TRBV30
j_gene: TRBJ1-6
d_gene: TRBD1
abundance: once
CDR3nt: TGTGCCTGGAGAATGACAGGGGGCAATTCACCCCTCCACTTT
CDR3aa: CAWRMTGGNSPLHF

v_gene: TRBV6-4
j_gene: TRBJ2-1
d_gene: -
abundance: once
CDR3nt: TGTGCCAGCAGTGACAAACCGACGGCAGAGCAGTTCTTC
CDR3aa: CASSDKPTAEQFF

v_gene: TRBV27
j_gene: TRBJ2-1
d_gene: -
abundance: -
CDR3nt: TGTGCCAGCAGTTTATTTGGTAGCCGCAATGAGCAGTTCTTC
CDR3aa: CASSLFGSRNEQFF

v_gene: TRBV14
j_gene: TRBJ2-1
d_gene: -
abundance: -
CDR3nt: TGTGCCAGCAGCCAAGATGGCCTTAGCTCCTACAATGAGCAGTTCTTC
CDR3aa: CASSQDGLSSYNEQFF

v_gene: TRBV3-1/TRBV3-2
j_gene: TRBJ1-3
d_gene: -
abundance: -
CDR3nt: TGTGCCAGCAGCCCGAGGGCAGGAGGGTCCTCTGGAAACACCATATATTTT
CDR3aa: CASSPRAGGSSGNTIYF

v_gene: TRBV2
j_gene: TRBJ1-4
d_gene: -
abundance: -
CDR3nt: TGTGCCAGCAGTGAAGAGGGGGTCCTTAATGAAAAACTGTTTTTT
CDR3aa: CASSEEGVLNEKLFF

v_gene: TRBV19
j_gene: TRBJ1-3
d_gene: -
abundance: -
CDR3nt: TGTGCCAGTAGTGAGCAGGGATGGAATCTCAGAAGCTCTGGAAACACCATATATTTT
CDR3aa: CASSEQGWNLRSSGNTIYF

v_gene: TRBV5-1
j_gene: TRBJ2-7
d_gene: -
abundance: once
CDR3nt: TGCGCCAGCAGCTTGGTAAATGAGGGCCCGGGCAACGAGCAGTACTTC
CDR3aa: CASSLVNEGPGNEQYF

v_gene: TRBV28
j_gene: TRBJ2-1
d_gene: TRBD2
abundance: -
CDR3nt: TGTGCCAGCAGTCCAAAGCGGGGGAGCTCCTACAATGAGCAGTTCTTC
CDR3aa: CASSPKRGSSYNEQFF

v_gene: TRBV7-8
j_gene: TRBJ2-7
d_gene: TRBD2
abundance: -
CDR3nt: TGTGCCAGCAGGGTTGGAGCGGGAGCTAACTACGAGCAGTACTTC
CDR3aa: CASRVGAGANYEQYF

v_gene: TRBV15
j_gene: TRBJ1-2
d_gene: -
abundance: -
CDR3nt: TGTGCCACCAGCAGAGACCCGACAGTGAACTATGGCTACACCTTC
CDR3aa: CATSRDPTVNYGYTF

v_gene: TRBV5-1
j_gene: TRBJ2-7
d_gene: TRBD2
abundance: once
CDR3nt: TGCGCCAGCAGCGGGGCTGGGGGGGCCTACGAGCAGTACTTC
CDR3aa: CASSGAGGAYEQYF

v_gene: TRBV30
j_gene: TRBJ2-2
d_gene: -
abundance: -
CDR3nt: TGTGCCTGGAGTACACGGAACACCGGGGAGCTGTTTTTT
CDR3aa: CAWSTRNTGELFF

v_gene: TRBV18
j_gene: TRBJ2-7
d_gene: TRBD2
abundance: -
CDR3nt: TGTGCCAGCTCCCGGGGGGAAGTCGAGCAGTACTTC
CDR3aa: CASSRGEVEQYF

v_gene: TRBV19
j_gene: TRBJ2-3
d_gene: TRBD1
abundance: -
CDR3nt: TGTGCCAGTAGACAGGGGGCAGATACGCAGTATTTT
CDR3aa: CASRQGADTQYF

v_gene: TRBV28
j_gene: TRBJ1-6
d_gene: -
abundance: -
CDR3nt: TGTGCCAGCAGTTTACCGGATTCACCCCTCCACTTT
CDR3aa: CASSLPDSPLHF

v_gene: TRBV13
j_gene: TRBJ2-2
d_gene: -
abundance: -
CDR3nt: TGTGCCAGCAGCTTGGCAGTCACCGGGGAGCTGTTTTTT
CDR3aa: CASSLAVTGELFF

v_gene: TRBV4-1
j_gene: TRBJ2-7
d_gene: -
abundance: -
CDR3nt: TGCGCCAGCAGCCAAGATCTCCACGAGCAGTACTTC
CDR3aa: CASSQDLHEQYF

v_gene: TRBV9
j_gene: TRBJ2-7
d_gene: -
abundance: -
CDR3nt: TGTGCCAGCAGCGTAGCCCCAGGGGAGTACGAGCAGTACTTC
CDR3aa: CASSVAPGEYEQYF

v_gene: TRBV3-1/TRBV3-2
j_gene: TRBJ2-1
d_gene: -
abundance: -
CDR3nt: TGTGCCAGCAGCCCCGCCGGCCTTCGGAAGTTCTTC
CDR3aa: CASSPAGLRKFF